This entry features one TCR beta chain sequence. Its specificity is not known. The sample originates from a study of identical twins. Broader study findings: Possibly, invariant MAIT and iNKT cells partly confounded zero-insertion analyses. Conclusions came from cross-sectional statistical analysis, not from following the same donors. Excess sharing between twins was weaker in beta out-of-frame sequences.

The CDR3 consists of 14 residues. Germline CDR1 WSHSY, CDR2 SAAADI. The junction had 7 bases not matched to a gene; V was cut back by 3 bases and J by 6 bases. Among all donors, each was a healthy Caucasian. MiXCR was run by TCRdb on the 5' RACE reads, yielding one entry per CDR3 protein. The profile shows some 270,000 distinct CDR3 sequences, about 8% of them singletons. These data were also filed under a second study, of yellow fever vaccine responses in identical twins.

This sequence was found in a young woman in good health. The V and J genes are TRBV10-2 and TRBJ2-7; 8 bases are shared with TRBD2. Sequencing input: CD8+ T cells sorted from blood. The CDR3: CASSDLAGGSEQYF. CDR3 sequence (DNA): TGCGCCAGCAGTGACCTCGCGGGAGGTTCCGAGCAGTACTTC.